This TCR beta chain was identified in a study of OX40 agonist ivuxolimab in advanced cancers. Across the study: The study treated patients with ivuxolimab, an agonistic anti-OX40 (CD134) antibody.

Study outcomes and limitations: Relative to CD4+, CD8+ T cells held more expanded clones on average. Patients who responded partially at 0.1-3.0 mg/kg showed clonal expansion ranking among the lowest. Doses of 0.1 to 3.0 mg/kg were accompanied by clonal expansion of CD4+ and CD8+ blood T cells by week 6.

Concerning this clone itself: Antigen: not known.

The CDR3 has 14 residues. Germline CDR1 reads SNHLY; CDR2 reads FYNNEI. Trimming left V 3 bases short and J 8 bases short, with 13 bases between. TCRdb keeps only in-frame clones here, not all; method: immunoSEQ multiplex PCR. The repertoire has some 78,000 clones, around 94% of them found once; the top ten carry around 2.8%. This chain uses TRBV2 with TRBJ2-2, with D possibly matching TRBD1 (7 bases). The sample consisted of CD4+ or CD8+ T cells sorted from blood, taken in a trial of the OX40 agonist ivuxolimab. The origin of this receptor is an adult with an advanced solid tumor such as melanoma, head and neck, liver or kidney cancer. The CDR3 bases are TGTGCCAGCAGTGACAGCAGGGGGGTAGGGGAGCTGTTTTTT. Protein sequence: CASSDSRGVGELFF.